Listed below are T cell receptor beta chains from one sample, sequenced in a study of T cell responses to AZD1222 COVID-19 vaccine. TCRdb's copy holds only in-frame clones and misses some; the assay was immunoSEQ multiplex PCR. Of 85,000 to 100,000 clones in the sample, approximately 86% were seen once. Sequenced material: peripheral blood, taken on day 0 of AZD1222 vaccination. The receptors here all came from an adult in good health. Each CDR3 is given with its conserved first and last residue. The D gene is left open where the match is weak. Rows give clone size only sometimes, using once, few, many, or a class for an expanded clone.

D gene,clone size,J gene,V gene,CDR3 protein,CDR3 DNA
NA,NA,TRBJ1-6,TRBV7-9,CASSFGANSPLHF,TGTGCCAGCAGCTTTGGCGCTAATTCACCCCTCCACTTT
NA,NA,TRBJ1-2,TRBV6-1,CASSDPRFSTSDYGYTF,TGTGCCAGCAGTGACCCGAGGTTTAGCACCTCTGACTATGGCTACACCTTC
NA,NA,TRBJ2-3,TRBV24-1,CATSRDLTDTQYF,TGTGCCACCAGTAGGGACCTCACAGATACGCAGTATTTT
NA,few,TRBJ2-2,TRBV5-6,CASSGLGGELFF,TGTGCCAGCAGCGGGTTGGGCGGGGAGCTGTTTTTT
NA,NA,TRBJ1-4,TRBV7-9,CASSLNDEGAHYEKLFF,TGTGCCAGCAGCTTAAATGACGAAGGGGCGCATTATGAAAAACTGTTTTTT
TRBD2,NA,TRBJ2-3,TRBV9,CASSVGVGGPTDTQYF,TGTGCCAGCAGCGTAGGGGTGGGAGGGCCCACAGATACGCAGTATTTT
NA,NA,TRBJ1-4,TRBV30,CAWGQPREKLFF,TGTGCCTGGGGACAGCCGCGTGAAAAACTGTTTTTT
NA,NA,TRBJ1-3,TRBV12-5,CASGLPSSGNTIYF,TGTGCTAGTGGCCTCCCTAGCTCTGGAAACACCATATATTTT
NA,NA,TRBJ1-1,TRBV5-5,CASSLTTFPNTEAFF,TGTGCCAGCAGCTTGACTACCTTCCCGAACACTGAAGCTTTCTTT
NA,NA,TRBJ2-7,TRBV29-1,CSVRLVGGPYEQYF,TGCAGCGTGCGCTTGGTGGGGGGGCCCTACGAGCAGTACTTC
TRBD1,NA,TRBJ1-2,TRBV28,CASSQGQGGGYTF,TGTGCCAGCAGTCAGGGACAGGGAGGTGGCTACACCTTC
NA,NA,TRBJ2-7,TRBV18,CASSPTHRGLEQYF,TGTGCCAGCTCACCAACACACAGGGGACTCGAGCAGTACTTC
NA,NA,TRBJ1-1,TRBV6-1,CASTEGGGFTEAFF,TGTGCCAGCACTGAAGGCGGGGGATTCACTGAAGCTTTCTTT
TRBD2,NA,TRBJ2-1,TRBV7-3,CASSLLAGGPHEQFF,TGTGCCAGCAGCTTACTAGCGGGAGGGCCGCATGAGCAGTTCTTC
NA,NA,TRBJ2-5,TRBV9,CASSGTLGPETQYF,TGTGCCAGCAGCGGGACGTTAGGCCCAGAGACCCAGTACTTC
NA,NA,TRBJ1-5,TRBV12-5,CASGDGNQPQHF,TGTGCTAGTGGGGACGGAAATCAGCCCCAGCATTTT
NA,NA,TRBJ2-1,TRBV2,CASSVGSSYNEQFF,TGTGCCAGCAGCGTCGGGTCCTCCTACAATGAGCAGTTCTTC
NA,NA,TRBJ2-2,TRBV19,CASSMTGYTGELFF,TGTGCCAGTAGTATGACAGGATACACCGGGGAGCTGTTTTTT
TRBD2,NA,TRBJ2-1,TRBV7-9,CASSSLLAGGLDEQFF,TGTGCCAGCAGCTCCCTTTTAGCGGGGGGGCTGGATGAGCAGTTCTTC
TRBD2,NA,TRBJ2-1,TRBV7-9,CASSLVVAGEQFF,TGTGCCAGCAGCTTAGTAGTAGCGGGGGAGCAGTTCTTC
TRBD2,NA,TRBJ2-3,TRBV7-8,CASSLQRGGTDTQYF,TGTGCCAGCAGCTTACAGCGGGGGGGCACAGATACGCAGTATTTT
NA,NA,TRBJ1-2,TRBV14,CASSQDYGPYGYTF,TGTGCCAGCAGCCAAGATTATGGGCCTTATGGCTACACCTTC
TRBD2,NA,TRBJ2-1,TRBV5-1,CASSSGLAGGYNEQFF,TGCGCCAGCAGCTCAGGACTAGCGGGGGGGTACAATGAGCAGTTCTTC
NA,NA,TRBJ2-2,TRBV19,CASSTSPRGGAGELFF,TGTGCCAGTAGTACTTCCCCGCGAGGTGGGGCCGGGGAGCTGTTTTTT
TRBD1,NA,TRBJ2-2,TRBV5-1,CASSLGTGVTGELFF,TGCGCCAGCAGCCTCGGGACAGGGGTCACCGGGGAGCTGTTTTTT
TRBD2,NA,TRBJ2-1,TRBV7-9,CASSLGGGASGRHEQFF,TGTGCCAGCAGCTTAGGGGGCGGTGCTAGCGGGAGACATGAGCAGTTCTTC
NA,NA,TRBJ1-1,TRBV7-9,CASSLDIGSEAFF,TGTGCCAGCAGCCTAGATATCGGGTCTGAAGCTTTCTTT
TRBD1,NA,TRBJ1-6,TRBV5-6,CASSGTRTGYYSPLHF,TGTGCCAGCAGCGGCACGAGGACAGGATATTATTCACCCCTCCACTTT
NA,NA,TRBJ1-5,TRBV7-6,CASSPATGGPNQPQHF,TGTGCCAGCAGCCCAGCTACGGGGGGCCCAAATCAGCCCCAGCATTTT
TRBD1,NA,TRBJ1-2,TRBV15,CATSRDLTGSLYGYTF,TGTGCCACCAGCAGAGATCTGACAGGGAGCCTCTATGGCTACACCTTC
TRBD1,NA,TRBJ1-1,TRBV4-2,CASSQDLGQEAFF,TGTGCCAGCAGCCAAGATCTGGGACAGGAAGCTTTCTTT
NA,NA,TRBJ1-2,TRBV15,CATSRPGWANYGYTF,TGTGCCACCAGCCGACCAGGGTGGGCTAACTATGGCTACACCTTC
NA,NA,TRBJ1-1,TRBV24-1,CATRKEEEAFF,TGTGCCACCAGAAAAGAAGAGGAAGCTTTCTTT
TRBD1,NA,TRBJ2-5,TRBV2,CASQGAGETQYF,TGTGCCAGCCAGGGGGCGGGTGAGACCCAGTACTTC
NA,NA,TRBJ1-4,TRBV10-3,CAIGGTGDEKLFF,TGTGCCATTGGGGGTACCGGGGATGAAAAACTGTTTTTT
NA,once,TRBJ2-2,TRBV27,CASSDMGQNTGELFF,TGTGCCAGCAGCGACATGGGGCAGAACACCGGGGAGCTGTTTTTT